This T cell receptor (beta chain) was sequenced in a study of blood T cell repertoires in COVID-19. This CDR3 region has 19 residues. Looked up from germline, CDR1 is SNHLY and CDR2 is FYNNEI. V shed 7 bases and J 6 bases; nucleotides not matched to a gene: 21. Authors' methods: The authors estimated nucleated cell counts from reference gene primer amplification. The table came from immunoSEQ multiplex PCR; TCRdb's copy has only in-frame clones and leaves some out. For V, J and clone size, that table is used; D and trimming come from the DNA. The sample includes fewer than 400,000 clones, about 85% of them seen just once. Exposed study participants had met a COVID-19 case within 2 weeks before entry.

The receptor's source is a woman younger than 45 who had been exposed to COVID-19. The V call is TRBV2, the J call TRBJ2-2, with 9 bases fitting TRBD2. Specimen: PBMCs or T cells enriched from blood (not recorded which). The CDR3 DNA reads TGTGCCAGCACCAGGTCCCCGGTAGCGGGAGCCCTTGCGGCCGGGGAGCTGTTTTTT. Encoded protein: CASTRSPVAGALAAGELFF.